A selection of T cell receptor beta chains follows, all from one sample in a study of T cell responses to AZD1222 COVID-19 vaccine. TCRdb keeps only in-frame clones here, not all; method: immunoSEQ multiplex PCR. This table has 56,000 or so clones, approximately 88% appearing once. The starting material was peripheral blood, obtained on day 0 of AZD1222 vaccination. These receptors originate from an adult in good health. The CDR3 runs from the conserved cysteine through the conserved F or W. The order of the fields is CDR3 protein, CDR3 DNA, D gene, V gene, clone size, J gene. The D gene is left open where the match is weak. Rows give clone size only sometimes, using once, few, many, or a class for an expanded clone.

cdr3_aa: CASSLTGLAGGETQYF; cdr3_nt: TGTGCCAGCTCACTCACGGGACTAGCGGGAGGAGAGACCCAGTACTTC; d_call: TRBD2; v_call: TRBV18; clone_size: NA; j_call: TRBJ2-5
cdr3_aa: CASSVGGSNYGYTF; cdr3_nt: TGTGCCAGCAGTGTAGGCGGTTCTAACTATGGCTACACCTTC; d_call: NA; v_call: TRBV2; clone_size: once; j_call: TRBJ1-2
cdr3_aa: CASSHSTGPYEQYF; cdr3_nt: TGCGCCAGCAGCCACTCGACAGGACCCTACGAGCAGTACTTC; d_call: NA; v_call: TRBV4-1; clone_size: NA; j_call: TRBJ2-7
cdr3_aa: CASSWSTSGRRNEQFF; cdr3_nt: TGTGCCAGCAGCTGGTCGACTAGCGGGAGAAGAAATGAGCAGTTCTTC; d_call: TRBD2; v_call: TRBV7-2; clone_size: NA; j_call: TRBJ2-1
cdr3_aa: CASSVVGTVTDTQYF; cdr3_nt: TGTGCCAGCAGCGTAGTGGGGACAGTCACAGATACGCAGTATTTT; d_call: TRBD1; v_call: TRBV9; clone_size: NA; j_call: TRBJ2-3
cdr3_aa: CASSLSQGSSFGYTF; cdr3_nt: TGTGCCAGCAGTTTGTCCCAGGGGTCCTCCTTTGGCTACACCTTC; d_call: NA; v_call: TRBV27; clone_size: NA; j_call: TRBJ1-2
cdr3_aa: CASREQPFNYGYTF; cdr3_nt: TGTGCCAGTAGAGAACAGCCTTTTAACTATGGCTACACCTTC; d_call: NA; v_call: TRBV19; clone_size: NA; j_call: TRBJ1-2
cdr3_aa: CASSVDSINEKLFF; cdr3_nt: TGCGCCAGCAGCGTTGACAGCATCAATGAAAAACTGTTTTTT; d_call: NA; v_call: TRBV5-1; clone_size: NA; j_call: TRBJ1-4
cdr3_aa: CATSGGGSYNEQFF; cdr3_nt: TGTGCCACCAGTGGGGGAGGCTCCTACAATGAGCAGTTCTTC; d_call: NA; v_call: TRBV24-1; clone_size: NA; j_call: TRBJ2-1
cdr3_aa: CSVEGHRSNYGYTF; cdr3_nt: TGCAGCGTGGAAGGACACAGAAGTAACTATGGCTACACCTTC; d_call: NA; v_call: TRBV29-1; clone_size: NA; j_call: TRBJ1-2
cdr3_aa: CASSQGARGSSYNEQFF; cdr3_nt: TGCGCCAGCAGCCAAGGGGCGCGTGGGAGTAGTTACAATGAGCAGTTCTTC; d_call: NA; v_call: TRBV4-1; clone_size: NA; j_call: TRBJ2-1
cdr3_aa: CASRGLAGVMAGELFF; cdr3_nt: TGCGCCAGCCGGGGACTAGCGGGAGTTATGGCCGGGGAGCTGTTTTTT; d_call: TRBD2; v_call: TRBV10-2; clone_size: once; j_call: TRBJ2-2
cdr3_aa: CASSSRDKNTEAFF; cdr3_nt: TGTGCCAGCAGCTCCCGGGACAAGAACACTGAAGCTTTCTTT; d_call: NA; v_call: TRBV9; clone_size: NA; j_call: TRBJ1-1
cdr3_aa: CSAEGGGTDTQYF; cdr3_nt: TGCAGCGCCGAGGGCGGGGGCACAGATACGCAGTATTTT; d_call: NA; v_call: TRBV29-1; clone_size: NA; j_call: TRBJ2-3
cdr3_aa: CASSPGVNYGYTF; cdr3_nt: TGTGCCAGCAGTCCGGGGGTCAACTATGGCTACACCTTC; d_call: NA; v_call: TRBV6-2/TRBV6-3; clone_size: once; j_call: TRBJ1-2
cdr3_aa: CASSLPGRTSGYTF; cdr3_nt: TGTGCCAGCAGCTTACCTGGTAGAACTAGTGGCTACACCTTC; d_call: NA; v_call: TRBV5-8; clone_size: NA; j_call: TRBJ1-2
cdr3_aa: CASSHVHSGRNEQFF; cdr3_nt: TGTGCCAGCAGCCATGTCCATAGCGGGAGGAATGAGCAGTTCTTC; d_call: TRBD2; v_call: TRBV3-1/TRBV3-2; clone_size: once; j_call: TRBJ2-1
cdr3_aa: CASSYTISSYGYTF; cdr3_nt: TGTGCCAGCAGTTACACAATTTCGAGCTATGGCTACACCTTC; d_call: NA; v_call: TRBV6-5; clone_size: NA; j_call: TRBJ1-2
cdr3_aa: CATSDSPYYGYTF; cdr3_nt: TGTGCCACCAGTGATTCCCCCTACTATGGCTACACCTTC; d_call: NA; v_call: TRBV24-1; clone_size: NA; j_call: TRBJ1-2
cdr3_aa: CASSTGNYQPQHF; cdr3_nt: TGTGCCAGCAGTACAGGAAACTATCAGCCCCAGCATTTT; d_call: NA; v_call: TRBV28; clone_size: NA; j_call: TRBJ1-5
cdr3_aa: CASSQAFVQREGDEQYF; cdr3_nt: TGCGCCAGCAGCCAAGCGTTTGTCCAACGGGAGGGAGACGAGCAGTACTTC; d_call: TRBD2; v_call: TRBV4-3; clone_size: few; j_call: TRBJ2-7
cdr3_aa: CASAGGRDQPQHF; cdr3_nt: TGTGCCAGCGCAGGGGGCCGGGACCAGCCCCAGCATTTT; d_call: TRBD1; v_call: TRBV6-5; clone_size: NA; j_call: TRBJ1-5
cdr3_aa: CASSRGGGNQPQHF; cdr3_nt: TGTGCCAGCAGCAGGGGGGGAGGCAATCAGCCCCAGCATTTT; d_call: NA; v_call: TRBV7-9; clone_size: NA; j_call: TRBJ1-5
cdr3_aa: CASSPKQGSEQYF; cdr3_nt: TGTGCCAGCTCTCCTAAACAGGGGTCCGAGCAGTACTTC; d_call: TRBD1; v_call: TRBV18; clone_size: NA; j_call: TRBJ2-7
cdr3_aa: CASSFTGETQYF; cdr3_nt: TGCGCCAGCAGCTTTACCGGGGAGACCCAGTACTTC; d_call: NA; v_call: TRBV5-1; clone_size: once; j_call: TRBJ2-5
cdr3_aa: CASSTVDGAFEQYF; cdr3_nt: TGTGCCAGTAGTACCGTCGACGGGGCGTTCGAGCAGTACTTC; d_call: NA; v_call: TRBV19; clone_size: NA; j_call: TRBJ2-7
cdr3_aa: CASSADRGLYNEQFF; cdr3_nt: TGTGCCAGCAGCGCAGACAGGGGGCTCTACAATGAGCAGTTCTTC; d_call: TRBD1; v_call: TRBV11-3; clone_size: NA; j_call: TRBJ2-1
cdr3_aa: CASSAPGLSTDTQYF; cdr3_nt: TGTGCCAGCAGCGCGCCGGGACTCAGCACAGATACGCAGTATTTT; d_call: NA; v_call: TRBV7-9; clone_size: NA; j_call: TRBJ2-3
cdr3_aa: CASSSLDEQFF; cdr3_nt: TGTGCCAGCAGCTCACTTGATGAGCAGTTCTTC; d_call: NA; v_call: TRBV9; clone_size: NA; j_call: TRBJ2-1
cdr3_aa: CASSQSRGLGYTF; cdr3_nt: TGCGCCAGCAGCCAGTCCAGGGGCTTAGGCTACACCTTC; d_call: NA; v_call: TRBV4-3; clone_size: NA; j_call: TRBJ1-2
cdr3_aa: CASSAPSGSGANVLTF; cdr3_nt: TGTGCCAGCAGTGCCCCCTCGGGCTCTGGGGCCAACGTCCTGACTTTC; d_call: NA; v_call: TRBV6-1; clone_size: NA; j_call: TRBJ2-6
cdr3_aa: CASSLGQGAYNEQFF; cdr3_nt: TGCGCCAGCAGCTTAGGGCAGGGGGCCTACAATGAGCAGTTCTTC; d_call: TRBD1; v_call: TRBV5-1; clone_size: NA; j_call: TRBJ2-1
cdr3_aa: CASSLIQADEQYF; cdr3_nt: TGTGCCAGCAGCTTGATCCAGGCCGACGAGCAGTACTTC; d_call: NA; v_call: TRBV5-4; clone_size: few; j_call: TRBJ2-7
cdr3_aa: CASSARDPTNTGELFF; cdr3_nt: TGTGCCAGCAGCGCCCGTGACCCGACGAACACCGGGGAGCTGTTTTTT; d_call: NA; v_call: TRBV7-2; clone_size: NA; j_call: TRBJ2-2
cdr3_aa: CASSFLALSSYNEQFF; cdr3_nt: TGTGCCAGCAGCTTCCTGGCTCTGAGCTCCTACAATGAGCAGTTCTTC; d_call: NA; v_call: TRBV11-2; clone_size: once; j_call: TRBJ2-1
cdr3_aa: CASSLAWTTTNEKLFF; cdr3_nt: TGTGCCAGCAGCTTAGCCTGGACCACAACTAATGAAAAACTGTTTTTT; d_call: NA; v_call: TRBV7-8; clone_size: NA; j_call: TRBJ1-4